The TCR beta chain described here comes from a study of blood T cell repertoires in COVID-19. Across the whole study: Donors in the United States, Italy and Spain gave samples during acute or convalescent COVID-19.

In the original processing: Estimates of nucleated cell counts were drawn from the amplification of reference gene primers. Only in-frame clones appear in the TCRdb table, and some are missing; sequencing was by immunoSEQ multiplex PCR. Clonal size and the V and J genes are those of that table, whereas D and trimming came from the DNA. The sample includes 40,000 to 50,000 clones, around 90% seen only once; the top ten take roughly 0.4%. The CDR3 extends over 11 amino acids. Germline CDR1 is SNHLY and CDR2 is FYNNEI. V lost 11 bases, J lost 5 bases, and 12 bases lay in between. The TCR originated in a human donor in a cohort sampled during active COVID-19. The J gene is TRBJ1-1, the V gene TRBV2; D remains unclear. Input material: peripheral blood. CDR3 amino acids: CAGGRDTEAFF. CDR3 nucleotide sequence: TGTGCCGGAGGGAGGGATACTGAAGCTTTCTTT.